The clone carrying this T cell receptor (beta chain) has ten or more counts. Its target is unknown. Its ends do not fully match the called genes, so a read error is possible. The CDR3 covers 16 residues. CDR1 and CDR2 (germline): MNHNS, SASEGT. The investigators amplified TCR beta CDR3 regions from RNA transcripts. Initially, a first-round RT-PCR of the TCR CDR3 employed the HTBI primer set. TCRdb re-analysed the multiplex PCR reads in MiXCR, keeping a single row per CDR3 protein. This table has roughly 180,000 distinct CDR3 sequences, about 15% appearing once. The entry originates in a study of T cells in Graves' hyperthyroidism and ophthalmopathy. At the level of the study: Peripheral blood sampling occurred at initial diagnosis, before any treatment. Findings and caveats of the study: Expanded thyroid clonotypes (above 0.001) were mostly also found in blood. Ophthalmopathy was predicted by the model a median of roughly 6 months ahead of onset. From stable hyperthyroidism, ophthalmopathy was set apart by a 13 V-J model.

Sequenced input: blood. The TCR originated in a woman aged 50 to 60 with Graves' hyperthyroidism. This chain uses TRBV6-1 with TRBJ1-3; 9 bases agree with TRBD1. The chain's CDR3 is CTSSWGQGNSGNTIYF. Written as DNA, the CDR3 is TGTACCAGCAGTTGGGGACAGGGAAACTCTGGAAACACCATATATTTT.